This is a list of T cell receptor beta chains from one sample in a study of Graves' ophthalmopathy and Graves' hyperthyroidism. MiXCR was run by TCRdb on the multiplex PCR reads, yielding one entry per CDR3 protein. Of some 350,000 distinct CDR3 sequences listed, 15% to 20% are singletons. Specimen: peripheral blood. The receptors were gathered from an adult woman with stable Graves' hyperthyroidism. CDR3s include the opening cysteine and the closing phenylalanine or tryptophan. The order of the fields is CDR3 DNA, CDR3 protein, V gene, D gene, J gene, clone size. A D gene is named only where the DNA matches it firmly. Rows may omit the clone size; those that give it use once, few, many or a size class.

CDR3nt: TGTGCCAGCGGACCCTCCGGGACTAGCGGGAGTCTAAACGGGGAGCTGTTTTTT
CDR3aa: CASGPSGTSGSLNGELFF
v_gene: TRBV27
d_gene: TRBD2
j_gene: TRBJ2-2
abundance: NA

CDR3nt: TGTGCCAGCAGTTCGGGCGAGGCCTACGAGCAGTACTTC
CDR3aa: CASSSGEAYEQYF
v_gene: TRBV12-3/TRBV12-4
d_gene: NA
j_gene: TRBJ2-7
abundance: many

CDR3nt: TGTGCCAGCAGTCCCTGGTTGCGACCACACTATGGCTACACCTTC
CDR3aa: CASSPWLRPHYGYTF
v_gene: TRBV28
d_gene: NA
j_gene: TRBJ1-2
abundance: many

CDR3nt: TGTGCCACCAGCAGAGATCGGAGTAGCACAGATACGCAGTATTTT
CDR3aa: CATSRDRSSTDTQYF
v_gene: TRBV15
d_gene: NA
j_gene: TRBJ2-3
abundance: many

CDR3nt: TGTGCCAGCATGGGACTAGCGGGAGGGGTGACCCAGTACTTC
CDR3aa: CASMGLAGGVTQYF
v_gene: TRBV6-2/TRBV6-3
d_gene: TRBD2
j_gene: TRBJ2-5
abundance: NA

CDR3nt: TGTGCCAGCAGCCAACGGGAGTTAGCCTACGAGCAGTACTTC
CDR3aa: CASSQRELAYEQYF
v_gene: TRBV6-1
d_gene: NA
j_gene: TRBJ2-7
abundance: many

CDR3nt: TGTGCCAGCAGCCAGGGACCGGGGGGCTACGAGCAGTACTTC
CDR3aa: CASSQGPGGYEQYF
v_gene: TRBV7-6
d_gene: TRBD2
j_gene: TRBJ2-7
abundance: many

CDR3nt: TGCGCCAGCAGTGAGTCCCCAAGGGGTGAGACCCAGTACTTC
CDR3aa: CASSESPRGETQYF
v_gene: TRBV10-1
d_gene: NA
j_gene: TRBJ2-5
abundance: many

CDR3nt: TGTGCCAGCAGTCCGCTGTTGGACGAGCAGTACTTC
CDR3aa: CASSPLLDEQYF
v_gene: TRBV6-2/TRBV6-3
d_gene: NA
j_gene: TRBJ2-7
abundance: many

CDR3nt: TGTGCCACCAGTGACGGGGGCGGGAACACTGAAGCTTTCTTT
CDR3aa: CATSDGGGNTEAFF
v_gene: TRBV24-1
d_gene: NA
j_gene: TRBJ1-1
abundance: many

CDR3nt: TGTGCCAGCAGTTGGGGACTTGGGCAATCTAACTATGGCTACACCTTC
CDR3aa: CASSWGLGQSNYGYTF
v_gene: TRBV28
d_gene: NA
j_gene: TRBJ1-2
abundance: many